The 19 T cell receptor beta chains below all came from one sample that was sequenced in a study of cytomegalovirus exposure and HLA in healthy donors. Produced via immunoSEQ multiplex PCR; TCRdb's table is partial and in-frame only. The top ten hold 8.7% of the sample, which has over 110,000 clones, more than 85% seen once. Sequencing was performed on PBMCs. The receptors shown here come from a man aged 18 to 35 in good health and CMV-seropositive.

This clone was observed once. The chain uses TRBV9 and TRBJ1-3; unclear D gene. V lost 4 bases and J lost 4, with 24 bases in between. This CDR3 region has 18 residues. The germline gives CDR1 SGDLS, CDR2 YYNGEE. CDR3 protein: CASSPRPPVGGSGNTIYF. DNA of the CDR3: TGTGCCAGCAGCCCCAGACCCCCTGTGGGAGGGTCCGGAAACACCATATATTTT.

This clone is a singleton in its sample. In DNA, the CDR3 is TGTGCCAGCAGCTTAGTTAGGGGCGCACAAGATACGCAGTATTTT. Protein product: CASSLVRGAQDTQYF. The chain has TRBV7-2 and TRBJ2-3, with a weak D call TRBD1 (5 bases). Trimming removed 1 base from V and 5 bases from J, with 13 bases in between. This CDR3 is built from 15 residues. Germline V gene lookup returns CDR1 SGHTA and CDR2 FQGNSA.

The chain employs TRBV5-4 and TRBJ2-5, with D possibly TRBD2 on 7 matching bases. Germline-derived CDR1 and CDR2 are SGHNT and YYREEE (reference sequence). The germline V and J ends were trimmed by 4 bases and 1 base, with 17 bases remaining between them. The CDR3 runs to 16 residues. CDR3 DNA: TGTGCCAGCAGCCCCCGGGGAGGGGGGCCCCAAGAGACCCAGTACTTC. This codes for CASSPRGGGPQETQYF.

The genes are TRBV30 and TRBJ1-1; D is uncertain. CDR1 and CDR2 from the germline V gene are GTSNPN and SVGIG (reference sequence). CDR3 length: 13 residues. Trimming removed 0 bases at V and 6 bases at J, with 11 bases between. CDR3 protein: CAWSVERHPEAFF. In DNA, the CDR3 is TGTGCCTGGAGTGTGGAGAGGCACCCTGAAGCTTTCTTT.

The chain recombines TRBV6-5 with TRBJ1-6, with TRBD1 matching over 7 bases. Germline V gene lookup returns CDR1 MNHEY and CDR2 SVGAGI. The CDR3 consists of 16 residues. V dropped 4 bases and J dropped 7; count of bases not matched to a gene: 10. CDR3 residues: CASSSLQGTRNSPLHF. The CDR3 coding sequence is TGTGCCAGCAGTTCCCTACAGGGGACGCGGAATTCACCCCTCCACTTT.

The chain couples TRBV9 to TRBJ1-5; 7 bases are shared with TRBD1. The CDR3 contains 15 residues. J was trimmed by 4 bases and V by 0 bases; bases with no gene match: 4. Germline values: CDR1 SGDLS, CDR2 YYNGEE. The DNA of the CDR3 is TGTGCCAGCAGCGTAGCTCCAGGGGGGAATCAGCCCCAGCATTTT. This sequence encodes CASSVAPGGNQPQHF.

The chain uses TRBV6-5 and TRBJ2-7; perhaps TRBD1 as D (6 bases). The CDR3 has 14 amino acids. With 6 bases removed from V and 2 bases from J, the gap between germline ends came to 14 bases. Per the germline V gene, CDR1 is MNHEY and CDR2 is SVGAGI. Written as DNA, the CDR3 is TGTGCCAGCAGGTTCGACAGGATGGCCTACGAGCAGTACTTC. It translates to CASRFDRMAYEQYF.

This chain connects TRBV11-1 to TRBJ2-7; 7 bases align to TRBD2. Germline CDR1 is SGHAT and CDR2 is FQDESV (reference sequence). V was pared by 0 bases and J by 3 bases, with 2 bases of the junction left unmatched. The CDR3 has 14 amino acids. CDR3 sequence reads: CASSLAGGNYEQYF. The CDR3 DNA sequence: TGTGCCAGCAGCTTAGCCGGGGGGAACTACGAGCAGTACTTC.

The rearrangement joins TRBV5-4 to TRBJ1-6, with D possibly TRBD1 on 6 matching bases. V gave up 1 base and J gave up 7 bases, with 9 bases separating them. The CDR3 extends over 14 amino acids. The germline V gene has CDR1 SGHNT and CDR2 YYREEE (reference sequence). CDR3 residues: CASSLRQENSPLHF. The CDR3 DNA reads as TGTGCCAGCAGCTTGCGACAGGAGAATTCACCCCTCCACTTT.

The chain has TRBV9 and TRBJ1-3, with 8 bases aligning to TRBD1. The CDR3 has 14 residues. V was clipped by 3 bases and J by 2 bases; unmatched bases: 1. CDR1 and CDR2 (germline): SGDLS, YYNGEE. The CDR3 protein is CASSADRAGNTIYF. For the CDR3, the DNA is TGTGCCAGCAGCGCGGACAGGGCTGGAAACACCATATATTTT.

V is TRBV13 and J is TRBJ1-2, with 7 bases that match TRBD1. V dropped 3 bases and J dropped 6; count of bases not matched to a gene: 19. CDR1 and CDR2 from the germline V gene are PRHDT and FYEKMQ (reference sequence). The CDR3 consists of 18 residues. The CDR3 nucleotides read TGTGCCAGCAGCTTTACATACCGGGACAGACTTCTCCGGGATGGCTACACCTTC. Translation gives CASSFTYRDRLLRDGYTF.

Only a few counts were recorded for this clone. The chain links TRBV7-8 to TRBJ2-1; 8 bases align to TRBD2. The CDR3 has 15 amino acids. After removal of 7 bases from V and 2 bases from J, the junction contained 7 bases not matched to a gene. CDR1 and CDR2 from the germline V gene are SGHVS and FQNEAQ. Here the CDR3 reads CASTLREGTYNEQFF. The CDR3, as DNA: TGTGCCAGCACACTACGGGAGGGAACCTACAATGAGCAGTTCTTC.

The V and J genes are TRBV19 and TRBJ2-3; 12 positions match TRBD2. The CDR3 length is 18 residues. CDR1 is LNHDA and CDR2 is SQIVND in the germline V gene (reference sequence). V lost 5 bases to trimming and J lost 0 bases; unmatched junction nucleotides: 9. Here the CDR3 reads CASSPTSGGPSSTDTQYF. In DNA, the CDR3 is TGTGCCAGTAGTCCGACTAGCGGGGGCCCTTCGAGCACAGATACGCAGTATTTT.

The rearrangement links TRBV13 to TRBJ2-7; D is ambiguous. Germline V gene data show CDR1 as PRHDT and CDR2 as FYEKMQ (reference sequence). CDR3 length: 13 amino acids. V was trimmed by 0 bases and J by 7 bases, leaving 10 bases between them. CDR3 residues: CASSLGAPSEQYF. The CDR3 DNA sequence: TGTGCCAGCAGCTTAGGAGCCCCCTCAGAGCAGTACTTC.

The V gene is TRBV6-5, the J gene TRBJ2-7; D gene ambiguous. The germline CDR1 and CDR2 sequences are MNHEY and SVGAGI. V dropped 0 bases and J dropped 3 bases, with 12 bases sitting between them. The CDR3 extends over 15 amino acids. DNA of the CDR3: TGTGCCAGCAGTTACTCACCCAGACCAGGCTACGAGCAGTACTTC. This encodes CASSYSPRPGYEQYF.

DNA of the CDR3: TGTGCCAGCAGCTTAGTTGTTCTCTCCTATGGCTACACCTTC. The encoded protein is CASSLVVLSYGYTF. The chain uses TRBV11-3 and TRBJ1-2; unclear D gene. Per the germline V gene, CDR1 is SGHNT and CDR2 is YENEEA. The CDR3 runs 14 residues. V shed 1 base and J shed 4 bases, with 10 bases lying between them.

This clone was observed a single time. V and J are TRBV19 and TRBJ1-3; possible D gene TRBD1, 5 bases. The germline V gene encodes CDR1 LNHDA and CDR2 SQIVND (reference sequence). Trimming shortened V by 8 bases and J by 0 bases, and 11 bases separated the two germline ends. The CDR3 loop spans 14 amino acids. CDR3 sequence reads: CASDSLSSGNTIYF. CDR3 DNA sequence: TGTGCCAGTGACAGCTTGAGCTCTGGAAACACCATATATTTT.

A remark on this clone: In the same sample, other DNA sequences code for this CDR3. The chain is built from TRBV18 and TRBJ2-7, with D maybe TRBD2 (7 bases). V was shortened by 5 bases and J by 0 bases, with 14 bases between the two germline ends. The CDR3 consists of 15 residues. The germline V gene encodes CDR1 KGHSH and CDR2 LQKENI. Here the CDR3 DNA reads TGTGCCAGCTCATTCCTGGGGGGGGCCTCCTACGAGCAGTACTTC. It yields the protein CASSFLGGASYEQYF.

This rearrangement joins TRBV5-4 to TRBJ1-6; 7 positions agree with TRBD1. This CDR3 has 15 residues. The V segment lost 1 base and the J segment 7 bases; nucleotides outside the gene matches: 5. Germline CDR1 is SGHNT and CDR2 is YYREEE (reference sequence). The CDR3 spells CASSLSRTGNSPLHF. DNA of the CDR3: TGTGCCAGCAGCTTGTCCCGGACAGGCAATTCACCCCTCCACTTT.